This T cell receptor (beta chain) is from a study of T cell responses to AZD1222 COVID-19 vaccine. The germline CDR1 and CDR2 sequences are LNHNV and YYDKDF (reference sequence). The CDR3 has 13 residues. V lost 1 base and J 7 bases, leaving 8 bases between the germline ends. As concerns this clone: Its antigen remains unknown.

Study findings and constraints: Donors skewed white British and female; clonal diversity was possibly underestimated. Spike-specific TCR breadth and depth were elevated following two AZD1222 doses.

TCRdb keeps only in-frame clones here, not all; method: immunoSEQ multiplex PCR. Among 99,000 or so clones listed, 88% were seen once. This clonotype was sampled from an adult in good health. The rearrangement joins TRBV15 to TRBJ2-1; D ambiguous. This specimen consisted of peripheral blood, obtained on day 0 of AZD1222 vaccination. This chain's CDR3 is CATSRALYNEQFF. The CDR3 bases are TGTGCCACCAGCAGAGCCCTGTATAATGAGCAGTTCTTC.